These 24 T cell receptor beta chains were sequenced from one sample in a study of shared clonotypes between healthy human individuals. Naive CD8 populations comprised CD45RO-negative cells positively selected for CCR7, excluding terminally differentiated effector memory CD45RA+ cells. Using immunoSEQ multiplex PCR, the repertoire was profiled, and TCRdb retains in-frame clones only, with some absent. The repertoire consists of some 2 million clones, with just under 95% occurring once and the leading ten covering under 1.5%. Material for sequencing was naive CD8+ T cells sorted from blood. Receptors were obtained from a man between 18 and 35 years old in good health.

In DNA form, the CDR3 reads TGTGCCAGCAGCTTTGAGGGGGGGGATGAGCAGTTCTTC. It translates to CASSFEGGDEQFF. This chain links TRBV11-2 with TRBJ2-1; the D gene is possibly TRBD2 (7 bases). This CDR3 has 13 residues. The germline V gene has CDR1 SGHAT and CDR2 FQNNGV. V lost 3 bases, J lost 8 bases, and 11 bases lay in between.

The genes are TRBV6-5 and TRBJ1-6; D is possibly TRBD1 (6 bases). This CDR3 has 15 residues. The ends were cut back, 3 bases at V and 5 bases at J, with 11 bases in the middle. CDR1 is MNHEY and CDR2 is SVGAGI in the germline V gene. The chain's CDR3 is CASSYWGQDNSPLHF. Here the CDR3 DNA reads TGTGCCAGCAGTTATTGGGGACAAGATAATTCACCCCTCCACTTT.

Only one count was recorded for this clone. This chain uses TRBV7-8 with TRBJ1-1; D is unresolved. The germline V and J ends were trimmed by 3 bases and 3 bases, with 8 bases remaining between them. The CDR3 sequence is 13 residues long. CDR1 SGHVS and CDR2 FQNEAQ come from the germline V gene. The CDR3, as DNA: TGTGCCAGCAGCTTTCCGCGGGACACTGAAGCTTTCTTT. This codes for CASSFPRDTEAFF.

This rearrangement joins TRBV7-6 to TRBJ1-2; 7 nucleotides line up with TRBD1. The junction had 14 bases not matched to a gene; V was cut back by 6 bases and J by 4 bases. The CDR3 has 16 residues. The germline gives CDR1 SGHVS, CDR2 FNYEAQ. The CDR3 region is CASSPIPRDSVYGYTF. The DNA for the CDR3 is TGTGCCAGCAGTCCAATTCCCCGGGACAGCGTCTATGGCTACACCTTC.

This rearrangement joins TRBV19 to TRBJ1-2; D remains unclear. V was trimmed by 7 bases and J by 2 bases, leaving 17 bases between them. This CDR3 region has 15 residues. The V gene's germline CDR1 is LNHDA and CDR2 SQIVND (reference sequence). The DNA of the CDR3 is TGTGCCAGTACCGAAGACACCGGAGGGAACTATGGCTACACCTTC. Protein sequence: CASTEDTGGNYGYTF. The complete variable domain, with remaining parts taken from reference TRBV19 and TRBJ1-2, reads DGGITQSPKYLFRKEGQNVTLSCEQNLNHDAMYWYRQDPGQGLRLIYYSQIVNDFQKGDIAEGYSVSREKKESFPLTVTSAQKNPTAFYLCASTEDTGGNYGYTFGSGTRLTVV.

The chain employs TRBV4-1 and TRBJ2-7; D is possibly TRBD2 (5 bases). CDR1 and CDR2 (germline): MGHRA, YSYEKL. This CDR3 is built from 16 residues. Trimming shortened V by 4 bases and J by 6 bases, and 22 bases separated the two germline ends. CDR3 in DNA: TGCGCCAGCAGCCCTTCGCCCTCGGGAATTACGACCGAGCAGTACTTC. Encoded protein: CASSPSPSGITTEQYF.

This chain connects TRBV21-1 to TRBJ1-1. TRBV21-1 represents a pseudogene. There are 16 residues in the CDR3. The CDR3 spells CASSTKEGHRNTEAFF. The CDR3 DNA is TGTGCCAGCAGCACTAAAGAGGGCCATCGGAACACTGAAGCTTTCTTT.

The gene calls are TRBV4-1 and TRBJ2-3, with D maybe TRBD2 (6 bases). Trimming pared 3 bases from V and 1 base from J, leaving 14 bases between. The CDR3 consists of 16 residues. Per germline, CDR1 MGHRA and CDR2 YSYEKL. For the CDR3, the DNA is TGCGCCAGCAGCCACGTACCGGGCGGGGGCACAGATACGCAGTATTTT. This encodes CASSHVPGGGTDTQYF.

This chain joins TRBV27 and TRBJ1-3; 8 bases are a match to TRBD1. This CDR3 region has 18 residues. Germline-derived CDR1 and CDR2 are MNHEY and SMNVEV (reference sequence). V was clipped by 0 bases and J by 4 bases; unmatched bases: 11. CDR3 in amino acids: CASSLSSAGGFSGNTIYF. CDR3 in DNA: TGTGCCAGCAGTTTATCGTCGGCAGGGGGCTTTTCCGGAAACACCATATATTTT.

The chain uses TRBV6-5 and TRBJ2-2, with TRBD2 as a possible D gene (6 bases). Trimming stripped 0 bases from V and 7 bases from J, with 12 bases between. Looked up from germline, CDR1 is MNHEY and CDR2 is SVGAGI. This CDR3 spans 15 amino acids. The CDR3 protein is CASSYSRDGSGELFF. The CDR3 DNA reads TGTGCCAGCAGTTACTCCCGAGACGGGAGCGGGGAGCTGTTTTTT.

The chain combines TRBV4-3 with TRBJ2-7; D is unclear. Trimming stripped 0 bases from V and 0 bases from J, with 18 bases between. This CDR3 comprises 18 residues. Per germline, CDR1 LGHNA and CDR2 YSLEER. CDR3 loop: CASSQDRTSGLFSYEQYF. The CDR3 coding sequence is TGCGCCAGCAGCCAAGACAGGACGTCTGGCCTGTTCTCCTACGAGCAGTACTTC.

Turning to this clone: This specimen includes other DNA sequences encoding the same CDR3. This chain links TRBV9 with TRBJ2-3; no definite D call. CDR3 length: 12 amino acids. Trimming took off 4 bases at V and 5 bases at J, with 8 bases between the two ends. The germline V gene has CDR1 SGDLS and CDR2 YYNGEE. CDR3 sequence (DNA): TGTGCCAGCAGCCCCCAAGGAGATACGCAGTATTTT. This codes for CASSPQGDTQYF.

This chain links TRBV14 with TRBJ1-2; 8 bases are shared with TRBD1. This CDR3 is 16 amino acids long. The V gene's germline CDR1 is SGHDN and CDR2 FVKESK. V shed 0 bases, J shed 5 bases, and the junction held 8 bases outside the gene matches. The CDR3 spells CASSQEVTGARYGYTF. For the CDR3, the DNA is TGTGCCAGCAGCCAAGAAGTGACAGGGGCTAGATATGGCTACACCTTC.

This rearrangement joins TRBV7-2 to TRBJ2-1; 7 positions match TRBD2. Germline-derived CDR1 and CDR2 are SGHTA and FQGNSA. The CDR3 sequence is 18 residues long. With V trimmed by 3 bases and J by 6 bases, 17 bases remained unmatched. CDR3 coding DNA: TGTGCCAGCAGCTTGGGGGGACCAATAGGGCTAGCGGTCAATGAGCAGTTCTTC. This encodes CASSLGGPIGLAVNEQFF.

Here the CDR3 DNA reads TGTGCCAGCAGCTCTGGAAACACCATATATTTT. Its protein is CASSSGNTIYF. J is TRBJ1-3 and V is TRBV7-6; D is unclear. Trimming left V 4 bases short and J 2 bases short, with 0 bases between. This CDR3 contains 11 residues. CDR1 is SGHVS, CDR2 FNYEAQ, per germline. The full variable domain, completed using reference TRBV7-6 and TRBJ1-3, is GAGVSQSPRYKVTKRGQDVALRCDPISGHVSLYWYRQALGQGPEFLTYFNYEAQQDKSGLPNDRFSAERPEGSISTLTIQRTEQRDSAMYRCASSSGNTIYFGEGSWLTVV.

J is TRBJ2-5 and V is TRBV11-2; tentative D call: TRBD1 (6 bases). Germline CDR1 reads SGHAT; CDR2 reads FQNNGV. V was clipped by 6 bases and J by 0 bases, with 11 bases between them. CDR3 length: 14 amino acids. Here the CDR3 DNA reads TGTGCCAGCAGAACCTGGACAGACCAAGAGACCCAGTACTTC. It yields the protein CASRTWTDQETQYF.

The V call is TRBV13, the J call TRBJ1-1; D gene unclear. Trimming removed 4 bases from V and 1 base from J, with 7 bases in between. This CDR3 region has 13 residues. CDR1 is PRHDT and CDR2 is FYEKMQ in the germline V gene (reference sequence). CDR3 loop: CASSSDGNTEAFF. The DNA for the CDR3 is TGTGCCAGCAGCTCGGACGGGAACACTGAAGCTTTCTTT.

This clone was counted between two and nine times. The V and J genes are TRBV29-1 and TRBJ2-7; the match to TRBD1 covers 12 bases. The CDR3 runs 13 residues. CDR1 is SQVTM and CDR2 is ANQGSEA in the germline V gene. With V trimmed by 7 bases and J by 5 bases, 6 bases remained unmatched. The CDR3 DNA is TGCAGCGCCAGGGACAGGGGGCTGGACGAGCAGTACTTC. It specifies CSARDRGLDEQYF.

About this clone itself: The same CDR3 arises from other DNA sequences in this sample as well. The chain recombines TRBV27 with TRBJ2-1; D possibly corresponds to TRBD2 (6 bases). V lost 5 bases to trimming and J lost 0 bases, with 8 bases between them. Germline V gene sequence: CDR1 MNHEY, CDR2 SMNVEV (reference sequence). This CDR3 region has 14 residues. The CDR3 DNA sequence: TGTGCCAGCAGTCGGGGGTCCTCCTACAATGAGCAGTTCTTC. Translated: CASSRGSSYNEQFF.

This chain joins TRBV9 and TRBJ2-3; no firm D call. Trimming took off 3 bases at V and 2 bases at J, with 10 bases between the two ends. CDR3 length equals 14 residues. Germline CDR1 reads SGDLS; CDR2 reads YYNGEE. The CDR3 nucleotides read TGTGCCAGCAGCGCCGGTGGGAACACAGATACGCAGTATTTT. Translated, it gives CASSAGGNTDTQYF. The full variable domain, in which reference TRBV9 and TRBJ2-3 provide the parts outside the CDR3, is DSGVTQTPKHLITATGQRVTLRCSPRSGDLSVYWYQQSLDQGLQFLIQYYNGEERAKGNILERFSAQQFPDLHSELNLSSLELGDSALYFCASSAGGNTDTQYFGPGTRLTVL.

Worth noting for this clone: Other DNA sequences in the sample encode the same CDR3. The rearrangement uses TRBV7-9 and TRBJ2-5, with D perhaps TRBD1 (6 bases). Germline CDR1 and CDR2: SEHNR and FQNEAQ (reference sequence). V was cut by 3 bases and J by 5 bases, with 10 bases left in between. This CDR3 comprises 13 residues. The CDR3 DNA sequence: TGTGCCAGCAGCTTGCCAGGGGTGGAGACCCAGTACTTC. Amino acids: CASSLPGVETQYF.

The rearrangement joins TRBV28 to TRBJ2-2; TRBD1 might be the D (6 bases). V dropped 10 bases and J dropped 6 bases, with 18 bases sitting between them. Germline CDR1 reads MDHEN; CDR2 reads SYDVKM. This CDR3 is 14 amino acids long. The DNA for the CDR3 is TGTGCCACCGACCTTGGGGGCCTCGCCGGGGAGCTGTTTTTT. Its translation: CATDLGGLAGELFF. Full variable domain (missing parts from reference TRBV28 and TRBJ2-2): DVKVTQSSRYLVKRTGEKVFLECVQDMDHENMFWYRQDPGLGLRLIYFSYDVKMKEKGDIPEGYSVSREKKERFSLILESASTNQTSMYLCATDLGGLAGELFFGEGSRLTVL.

The V gene is TRBV27, the J gene TRBJ1-6; D is possibly TRBD1 (5 bases). Trimming shortened V by 4 bases and J by 11 bases, and 15 bases separated the two germline ends. The CDR3 extends over 14 amino acids. Germline V lookup: CDR1 MNHEY, CDR2 SMNVEV (reference sequence). The CDR3 DNA follows: TGTGCCAGCAGTTGGGGCACTAACGTGGCACCCCTCCACTTT. It yields the protein CASSWGTNVAPLHF.

V usage is TRBV19 and J usage is TRBJ2-7; D possibly corresponds to TRBD1 (6 bases). The CDR3 covers 16 residues. CDR1 is LNHDA and CDR2 is SQIVND in the germline V gene (reference sequence). V gave up 3 bases and J gave up 4 bases, with 19 bases separating them. The CDR3, as DNA: TGTGCCAGTAGTATCCTCAGTGAAGGGGGAGCGTACGAGCAGTACTTC. Amino acids: CASSILSEGGAYEQYF.